The 21 T cell receptor beta chains listed next were all sequenced from one sample in a study of blood T cell repertoires in COVID-19. Assay: immunoSEQ multiplex PCR; the TCRdb copy retains only in-frame clones and omits some. Here the sample spans 210,000 or so clones, 70% to 85% being singletons. Source material: peripheral blood. The receptors originated from a woman of 80 years or more with COVID-19, enrolled during active disease.

This chain's CDR3 is CASSNDRGYTEAFF. The CDR3 DNA reads as TGCGCCAGCAGCAACGACAGGGGATACACTGAAGCTTTCTTT. J is TRBJ1-1 and V is TRBV5-1; 8 bases map to TRBD1. The V segment lost 4 bases and the J segment 3 bases; nucleotides outside the gene matches: 5. The CDR3 loop spans 14 amino acids. Looked up from germline, CDR1 is SGHRS and CDR2 is YFSETQ.

The V gene is TRBV7-9, the J gene TRBJ1-6; TRBD1 matches at 7 bases. The CDR3 consists of 13 residues. Germline V gene data show CDR1 as SEHNR and CDR2 as FQNEAQ (reference sequence). Trimming cost V 7 bases and J 7 bases; bases outside gene matches: 4. CDR3 loop: CASIGQANSPLHF. The CDR3, as DNA: TGTGCCAGCATCGGACAGGCGAATTCACCCCTCCACTTT.

The J gene is TRBJ1-3, the V gene TRBV5-1, with D perhaps TRBD1 (5 bases). Germline loops: CDR1 SGHRS, CDR2 YFSETQ. Trimming pared 0 bases from V and 8 bases from J, leaving 12 bases between. The CDR3 contains 14 residues. For the CDR3, the DNA is TGCGCCAGCAGCTTGGGAGCACAGGCTGACACCATATATTTT. Protein: CASSLGAQADTIYF.

This chain connects TRBV5-5 to TRBJ2-5, with 11 nucleotides matching TRBD2. This CDR3 has 15 residues. Trimming at V came to 4 bases and at J to 4 bases, leaving 6 bases not matched to a gene. Germline V gene data show CDR1 as SGHKS and CDR2 as YYEKEE (reference sequence). DNA for the CDR3: TGTGCCAGCAGCCCACTAGCGGGAGATGGAGAGACCCAGTACTTC. Protein product: CASSPLAGDGETQYF.

The rearrangement joins TRBV2 to TRBJ1-2; tentative D call: TRBD1 (5 bases). The CDR3 is 11 amino acids. V lost 5 bases, J lost 8 bases, and 9 bases lay in between. Per the germline V gene, CDR1 is SNHLY and CDR2 is FYNNEI. The CDR3 loop is CASSLDSGYTF. In DNA form, the CDR3 reads TGTGCCAGCAGTCTAGACAGCGGCTACACCTTC.

The rearrangement joins TRBV3-1 (or the pseudogene TRBV3-2) to TRBJ1-1; D is undetermined. Germline values: CDR1 LGHDT, CDR2 YNNKEL (reference sequence). V lost 0 bases and J 4 bases, leaving 15 bases between the germline ends. The CDR3 has 16 amino acids. The CDR3 loop is CASSQDVGGVFTEAFF. CDR3 DNA: TGTGCCAGCAGCCAAGATGTCGGCGGGGTTTTCACTGAAGCTTTCTTT.

The chain joins TRBV6-5 to TRBJ1-4; possible D gene TRBD1, 6 bases. From germline, CDR1 is MNHEY and CDR2 SVGAGI. There are 15 residues in the CDR3. Trimming shortened V by 8 bases and J by 0 bases, and 13 bases separated the two germline ends. This chain's CDR3 is CASGGLLTTNEKLFF. The CDR3 region has the DNA TGTGCCAGCGGGGGCCTACTAACAACTAATGAAAAACTGTTTTTT.

This clone has a single count. Since no conserved phenylalanine or tryptophan closes the CDR3, a read error is the likely cause. The limits of the CDR3 on the DNA are not certain, so only TCRdb's listed CDR3 is given. This chain links TRBV21-1 with TRBJ2-7; the table gives TRBD1 as D, unverified against the DNA. TRBV21-1 counts as a pseudogene. The CDR3 has 13 amino acids, counting both end residues. CDR3 loop: CASSLPGQGGYWC.

The gene calls are TRBV27 and TRBJ1-2; a possible D gene is TRBD1 (6 bases). This CDR3 is built from 13 residues. V was cut by 2 bases and J by 5 bases, with 9 bases left in between. Germline-derived CDR1 and CDR2 are MNHEY and SMNVEV (reference sequence). CDR3 in amino acids: CASSLRQGYGYTF. CDR3 nucleotides: TGTGCCAGCAGTTTAAGGCAGGGGTATGGCTACACCTTC.

The CDR3 nucleotides read TGTGCCAGCAGCTTGGATCGGGGCGAGCAGTACTTC. This encodes CASSLDRGEQYF. V is TRBV5-4 and J is TRBJ2-7; D is possibly TRBD2 (5 bases). V was cut by 0 bases and J by 6 bases, with 7 bases left in between. The CDR3 loop spans 12 amino acids. CDR1 is SGHNT, CDR2 YYREEE, per germline (reference sequence).

The chain has TRBV5-1 and TRBJ2-3, with 7 bases aligning to TRBD2. CDR1 is SGHRS and CDR2 is YFSETQ in the germline V gene. The V gene end was trimmed by 4 bases and the J gene end by 3 bases; junction bases not matched to a gene: 11. The CDR3 consists of 16 residues. CDR3 nucleotide sequence: TGCGCCAGCAGCACCGGGGATAGCGGGTGGACAGATACGCAGTATTTT. Translated, it gives CASSTGDSGWTDTQYF.

This chain uses TRBV5-1 with TRBJ2-2; 15 bases fit TRBD2. Trimming took 4 bases from V and 2 from J; bases not matched to a gene: 6. Germline CDR1 reads SGHRS; CDR2 reads YFSETQ. There are 18 residues in the CDR3. CDR3 DNA sequence: TGCGCCAGCAGCCCTGGGACTAGCGGGGGGATTAACACCGGGGAGCTGTTTTTT. This gives the protein CASSPGTSGGINTGELFF.

The chain employs TRBV5-1 and TRBJ2-7; 10 nucleotides match TRBD2. Germline trimming cut 0 bases from V and 1 base from J; bases unmatched to any gene: 7. CDR3 size: 17 residues. Looked up from germline, CDR1 is SGHRS and CDR2 is YFSETQ. CDR3 loop: CASSLGGTSGASYEQYF. Here the CDR3 DNA reads TGCGCCAGCAGCTTGGGGGGAACTAGCGGGGCTTCCTACGAGCAGTACTTC.

The chain combines TRBV5-4 with TRBJ2-6; D uncertain. This CDR3 spans 16 amino acids. Germline V gene data show CDR1 as SGHNT and CDR2 as YYREEE (reference sequence). V was shortened by 0 bases and J by 0 bases, with 7 bases between the two germline ends. Here the CDR3 reads CASSLGPSSGANVLTF. DNA for the CDR3: TGTGCCAGCAGCTTGGGGCCCAGCTCTGGGGCCAACGTCCTGACTTTC. Filled out from reference TRBV5-4 and TRBJ2-6, the complete variable domain reads ETGVTQSPTHLIKTRGQQVTLRCSSQSGHNTVSWYQQALGQGPQFIFQYYREEENGRGNFPPRFSGLQFPNYSSELNVNALELDDSALYLCASSLGPSSGANVLTFGAGSRLTVL.

The V gene is TRBV5-1, the J gene TRBJ2-1; TRBD1 matches at 7 bases. This CDR3 is built from 14 residues. V lost 4 bases, J lost 0 bases, and 1 base stayed unmatched. Germline V CDR1 and CDR2: SGHRS, YFSETQ. The CDR3 region is CASSQGDSYNEQFF. CDR3 bases: TGCGCCAGCAGCCAGGGGGACTCCTACAATGAGCAGTTCTTC.

V and J are TRBV3-1 (or the pseudogene TRBV3-2) and TRBJ2-2, with D tentatively TRBD2 (6 bases). CDR1 is LGHDT, CDR2 YNNKEL, per germline (reference sequence). Trimming removed 2 bases at V and 2 bases at J, with 18 bases between. CDR3 length equals 18 residues. The CDR3 DNA reads as TGTGCCAGCAGCCAACTTCTAAAAGGGGACTCCAACACCGGGGAGCTGTTTTTT. Amino acid sequence: CASSQLLKGDSNTGELFF.

The chain is built from TRBV5-1 and TRBJ1-2; perhaps TRBD1 as D (5 bases). Trimming took 3 bases from V and 6 from J, leaving 12 bases between them. The germline V gene encodes CDR1 SGHRS and CDR2 YFSETQ. The CDR3 is made up of 13 amino acids. The CDR3 sequence: CASSSGGVNGYTF. DNA of the CDR3: TGCGCCAGCAGCTCCGGGGGGGTAAATGGCTACACCTTC.

V gene TRBV7-6 combines with J gene TRBJ2-1; 7 positions match TRBD2. V lost 4 bases and J lost 2; bases outside the gene matches: 8. Germline CDR1 reads SGHVS; CDR2 reads FNYEAQ. This CDR3 has 16 amino acids. The CDR3 region is CASSSLAGVTYNEQFF. CDR3 DNA: TGTGCCAGCAGCTCGTTGGCGGGGGTTACCTACAATGAGCAGTTCTTC.

The rearrangement links TRBV7-2 to TRBJ2-1; 7 positions agree with TRBD1. The ends lost 5 bases at V and 9 bases at J; junction bases unmatched: 7. Germline V CDR1 and CDR2: SGHTA, FQGNSA. The CDR3 is 13 residues long. The chain's CDR3 is CASSLLPGGEQFF. CDR3 DNA sequence: TGTGCCAGCAGCCTCCTCCCAGGGGGTGAGCAGTTCTTC.

The V gene is TRBV24-1, the J gene TRBJ2-7; perhaps TRBD1 as D (6 bases). Germline CDR1 is KGHDR and CDR2 is SFDVKD. V was cut by 0 bases and J by 7 bases, with 12 bases left in between. This CDR3 has 14 amino acids. The CDR3 reads CATSDLVTGVEQYF. The CDR3 DNA reads as TGTGCCACCAGTGATTTGGTGACAGGAGTTGAGCAGTACTTC.

CDR3 region: CASSSESGRASDTQYF. CDR3 nucleotides: TGTGCCAGCAGCTCCGAGAGCGGGAGGGCCTCAGATACGCAGTATTTT. This chain connects TRBV7-2 to TRBJ2-3; 10 nucleotides line up with TRBD2. The junction had 8 bases not matched to a gene; V was cut back by 4 bases and J by 4 bases. The CDR3 totals 16 residues. Germline loops: CDR1 SGHTA, CDR2 FQGNSA.